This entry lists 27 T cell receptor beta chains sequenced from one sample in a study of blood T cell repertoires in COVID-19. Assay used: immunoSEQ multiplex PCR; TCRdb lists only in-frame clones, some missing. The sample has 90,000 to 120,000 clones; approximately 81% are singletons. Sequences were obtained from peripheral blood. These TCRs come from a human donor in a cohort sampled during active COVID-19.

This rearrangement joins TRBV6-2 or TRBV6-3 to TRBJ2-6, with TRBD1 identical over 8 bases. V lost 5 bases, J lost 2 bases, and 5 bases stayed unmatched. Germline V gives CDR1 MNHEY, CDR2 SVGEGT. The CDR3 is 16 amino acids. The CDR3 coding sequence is TGTGCCAGCAGTGAGGACAGGGCCCCTGGGGCCAACGTCCTGACTTTC. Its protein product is CASSEDRAPGANVLTF.

CDR3 protein: CAIRDPLAGADTQYF. The DNA of the CDR3 is TGTGCCATCAGGGATCCACTAGCGGGAGCAGATACGCAGTATTTT. The chain has TRBV10-3 and TRBJ2-3; 11 bases match TRBD2. The CDR3 extends over 15 amino acids. Germline CDR1 reads ENHRY; CDR2 reads SYGVKD. The V gene end was trimmed by 6 bases and the J gene end by 4 bases; junction bases not matched to a gene: 6.

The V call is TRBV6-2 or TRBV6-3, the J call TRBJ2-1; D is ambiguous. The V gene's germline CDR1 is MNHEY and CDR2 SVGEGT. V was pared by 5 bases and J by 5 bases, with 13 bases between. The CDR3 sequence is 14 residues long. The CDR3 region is CASSDGTPNNEQFF. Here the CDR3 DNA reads TGTGCCAGCAGTGATGGTACTCCGAACAATGAGCAGTTCTTC.

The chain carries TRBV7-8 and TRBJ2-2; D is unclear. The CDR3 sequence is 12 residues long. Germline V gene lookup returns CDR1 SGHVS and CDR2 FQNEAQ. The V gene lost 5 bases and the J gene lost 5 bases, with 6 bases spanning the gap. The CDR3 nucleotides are TGTGCCAGCAGCGTTCGGACCGGGGAGCTGTTTTTT. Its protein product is CASSVRTGELFF.

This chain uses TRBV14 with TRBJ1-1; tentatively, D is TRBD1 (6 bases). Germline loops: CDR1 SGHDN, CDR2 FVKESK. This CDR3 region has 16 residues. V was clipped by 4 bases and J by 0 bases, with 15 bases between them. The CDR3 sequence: CASSPIGGPMNTEAFF. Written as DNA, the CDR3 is TGTGCCAGCAGCCCCATAGGGGGACCAATGAACACTGAAGCTTTCTTT. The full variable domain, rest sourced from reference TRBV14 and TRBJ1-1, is EAGVTQFPSHSVIEKGQTVTLRCDPISGHDNLYWYRRVMGKEIKFLLHFVKESKQDESGMPNNRFLAERTGGTYSTLKVQPAELEDSGVYFCASSPIGGPMNTEAFFGQGTRLTVV.

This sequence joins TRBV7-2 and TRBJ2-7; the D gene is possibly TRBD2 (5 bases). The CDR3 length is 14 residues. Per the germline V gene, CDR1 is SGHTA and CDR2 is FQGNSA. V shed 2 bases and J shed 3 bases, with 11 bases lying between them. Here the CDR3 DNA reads TGTGCCAGCAGCTTAACGACTAACCACTACGAGCAGTACTTC. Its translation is CASSLTTNHYEQYF.

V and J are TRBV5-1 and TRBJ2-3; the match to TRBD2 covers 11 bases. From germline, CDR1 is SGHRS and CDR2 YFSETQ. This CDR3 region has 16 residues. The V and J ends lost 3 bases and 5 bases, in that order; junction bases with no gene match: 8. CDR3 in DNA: TGCGCCAGCAGCTCCCCACTAGCGGGAGTGTTAGATACGCAGTATTTT. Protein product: CASSSPLAGVLDTQYF.

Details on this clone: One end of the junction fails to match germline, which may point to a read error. CDR3 in amino acids: CASSLNTGGKQPQHF. CDR3 DNA sequence: TGTGCCAGCAGTTTAAATACAGGGGGCAAGCAGCCCCAGCATTTT. The chain recombines TRBV6-2 or TRBV6-3 with TRBJ1-5; TRBD1 matches 9 bases. CDR1 MNHEY and CDR2 SVGEGT come from the germline V gene. This CDR3 comprises 15 residues.

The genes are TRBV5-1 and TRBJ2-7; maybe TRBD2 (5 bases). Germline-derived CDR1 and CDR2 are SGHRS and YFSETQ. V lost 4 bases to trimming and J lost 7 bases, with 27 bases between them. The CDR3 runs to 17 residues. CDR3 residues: CASSPRTGRSPVGEQYF. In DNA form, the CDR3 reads TGCGCCAGCAGCCCTCGGACTGGCAGAAGCCCAGTAGGGGAGCAGTACTTC.

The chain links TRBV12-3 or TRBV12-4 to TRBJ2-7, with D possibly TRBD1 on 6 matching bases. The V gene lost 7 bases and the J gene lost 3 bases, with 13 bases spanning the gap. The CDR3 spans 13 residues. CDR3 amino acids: CASKREGGYEQYF. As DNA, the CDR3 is TGTGCCAGCAAACGGGAAGGGGGCTACGAGCAGTACTTC.

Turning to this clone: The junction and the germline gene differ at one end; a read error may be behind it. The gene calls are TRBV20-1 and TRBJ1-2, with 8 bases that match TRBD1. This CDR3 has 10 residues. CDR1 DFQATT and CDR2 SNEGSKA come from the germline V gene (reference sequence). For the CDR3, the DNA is TGCAGTGCTAGTGACAGGGGCACTGCCTTC. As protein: CSASDRGTAF.

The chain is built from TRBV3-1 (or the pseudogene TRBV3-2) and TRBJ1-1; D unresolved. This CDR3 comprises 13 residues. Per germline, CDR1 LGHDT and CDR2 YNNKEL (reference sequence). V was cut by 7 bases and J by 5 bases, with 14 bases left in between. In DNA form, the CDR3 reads TGTGCCAGCACCGTCGCGGAAGGAACTGAAGCTTTCTTT. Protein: CASTVAEGTEAFF.

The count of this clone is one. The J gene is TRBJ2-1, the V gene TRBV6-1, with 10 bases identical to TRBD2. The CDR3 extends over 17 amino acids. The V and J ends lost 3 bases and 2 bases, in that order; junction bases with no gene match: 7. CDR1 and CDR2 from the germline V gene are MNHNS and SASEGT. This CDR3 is CASSESSSGSPYNEQFF. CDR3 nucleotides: TGTGCCAGCAGTGAGTCTTCTAGCGGGAGCCCCTACAATGAGCAGTTCTTC.

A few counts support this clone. The CDR3 nucleotides are TGTGCCAGCAGCTTGGACAGGTCAAATGGCTACACCTTC. Its translation is CASSLDRSNGYTF. The chain uses TRBV5-6 and TRBJ1-2; D perhaps matches TRBD1 (5 bases). Germline-derived CDR1 and CDR2 are SGHDT and YYEEEE. The CDR3 runs 13 residues. Trimming removed 0 bases at V and 6 bases at J, with 9 bases between.

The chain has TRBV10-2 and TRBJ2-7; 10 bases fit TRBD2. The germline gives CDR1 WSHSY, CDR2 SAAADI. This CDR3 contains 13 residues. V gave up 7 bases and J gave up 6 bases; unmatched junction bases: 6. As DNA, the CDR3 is TGCGCCAGCACCCGGACTAGCGGATTCGAGCAGTACGTC. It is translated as CASTRTSGFEQYV.

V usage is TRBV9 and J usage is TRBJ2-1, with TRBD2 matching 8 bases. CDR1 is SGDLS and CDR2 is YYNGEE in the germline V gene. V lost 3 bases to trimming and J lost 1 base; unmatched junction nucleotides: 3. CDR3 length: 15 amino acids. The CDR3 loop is CASSASGSSYNEQFF. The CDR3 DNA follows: TGTGCCAGCAGCGCAAGCGGGAGTTCCTACAATGAGCAGTTCTTC.

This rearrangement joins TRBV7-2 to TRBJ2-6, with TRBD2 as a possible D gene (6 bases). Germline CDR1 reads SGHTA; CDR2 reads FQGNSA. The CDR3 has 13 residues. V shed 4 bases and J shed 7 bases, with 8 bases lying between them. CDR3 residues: CASSYGTANVLTF. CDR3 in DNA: TGTGCCAGCAGCTATGGGACTGCCAACGTCCTGACTTTC.

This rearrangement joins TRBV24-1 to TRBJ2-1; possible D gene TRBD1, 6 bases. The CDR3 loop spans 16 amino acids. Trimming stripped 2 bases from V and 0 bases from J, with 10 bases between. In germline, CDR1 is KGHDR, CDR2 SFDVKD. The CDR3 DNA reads TGTGCCACCAGTGATTGGGACATTAGCTCCTACAATGAGCAGTTCTTC. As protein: CATSDWDISSYNEQFF.

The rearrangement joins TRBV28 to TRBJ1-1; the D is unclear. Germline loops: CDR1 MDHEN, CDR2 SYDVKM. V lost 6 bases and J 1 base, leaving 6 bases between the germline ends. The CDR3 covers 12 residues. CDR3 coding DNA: TGTGCCAGCAGCCCGTGGAACACTGAAGCTTTCTTT. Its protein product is CASSPWNTEAFF.

The CDR3, as DNA: TGTGCCAGTAGTACTAGGACAGGGGGAGGGGAGACCCAGTACTTC. Translation gives CASSTRTGGGETQYF. The chain has TRBV19 and TRBJ2-5; TRBD1 matches at 10 bases. From germline, CDR1 is LNHDA and CDR2 SQIVND (reference sequence). The CDR3 extends over 15 amino acids. V lost 4 bases and J lost 5; bases outside the gene matches: 7.

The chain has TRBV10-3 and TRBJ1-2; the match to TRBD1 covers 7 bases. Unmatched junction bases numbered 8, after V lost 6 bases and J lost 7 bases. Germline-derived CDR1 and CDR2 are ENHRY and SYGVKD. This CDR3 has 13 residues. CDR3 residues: CAIRSGQSPGYTF. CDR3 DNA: TGTGCCATCAGATCGGGACAGTCGCCTGGCTACACCTTC.

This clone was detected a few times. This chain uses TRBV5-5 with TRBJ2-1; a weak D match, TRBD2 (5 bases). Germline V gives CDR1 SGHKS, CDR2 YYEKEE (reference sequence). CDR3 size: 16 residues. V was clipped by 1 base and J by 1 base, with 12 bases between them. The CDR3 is CASSLKGGQSYNEQFF. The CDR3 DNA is TGTGCCAGCAGCTTGAAAGGCGGGCAGTCCTACAATGAGCAGTTCTTC. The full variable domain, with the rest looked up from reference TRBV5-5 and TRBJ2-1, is DAGVTQSPTHLIKTRGQQVTLRCSPISGHKSVSWYQQVLGQGPQFIFQYYEKEERGRGNFPDRFSARQFPNYSSELNVNALLLGDSALYLCASSLKGGQSYNEQFFGPGTRLTVL.

This chain's CDR3 is CASTPGLAGGFPYNEQFF. The CDR3 DNA reads as TGTGCCAGCACACCGGGACTAGCGGGAGGGTTCCCCTACAATGAGCAGTTCTTC. This chain links TRBV3-1 (or the pseudogene TRBV3-2) with TRBJ2-1; 16 positions match TRBD2. The V gene's germline CDR1 is LGHDT and CDR2 YNNKEL (reference sequence). This CDR3 has 18 residues. V dropped 7 bases and J dropped 2; count of bases not matched to a gene: 8.

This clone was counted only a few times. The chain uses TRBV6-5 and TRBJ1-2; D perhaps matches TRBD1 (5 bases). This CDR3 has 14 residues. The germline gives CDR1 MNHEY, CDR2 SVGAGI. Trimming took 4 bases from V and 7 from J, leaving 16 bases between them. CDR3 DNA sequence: TGTGCCAGCAGTTCTGGGGCTTTGGCCGTTGGCTACACCTTC. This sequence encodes CASSSGALAVGYTF.

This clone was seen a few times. The CDR3 DNA reads TGTGCCAGCAGCCTCCGACTAGCGGGAGATGGAGAGACCCAGTACTTC. This translates into CASSLRLAGDGETQYF. This rearrangement joins TRBV7-9 to TRBJ2-5; 12 nucleotides align to TRBD2. Germline assignment: CDR1 SEHNR and CDR2 FQNEAQ (reference sequence). After removal of 5 bases from V and 4 bases from J, the junction contained 8 bases not matched to a gene. The CDR3 loop spans 16 amino acids.

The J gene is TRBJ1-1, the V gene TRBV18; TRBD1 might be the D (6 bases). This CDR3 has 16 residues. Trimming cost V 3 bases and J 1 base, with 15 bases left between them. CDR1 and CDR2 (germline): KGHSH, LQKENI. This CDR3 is CASSPQVGGANTEAFF. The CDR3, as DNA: TGTGCCAGCTCACCGCAGGTCGGGGGGGCGAACACTGAAGCTTTCTTT.

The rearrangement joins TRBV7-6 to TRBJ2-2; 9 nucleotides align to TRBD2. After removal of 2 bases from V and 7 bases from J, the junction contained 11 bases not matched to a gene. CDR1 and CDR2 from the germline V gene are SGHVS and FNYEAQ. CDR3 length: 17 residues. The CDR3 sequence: CASSLQGGRAFGGELFF. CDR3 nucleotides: TGTGCCAGCAGCTTACAGGGCGGGAGGGCCTTCGGCGGGGAGCTGTTTTTT.